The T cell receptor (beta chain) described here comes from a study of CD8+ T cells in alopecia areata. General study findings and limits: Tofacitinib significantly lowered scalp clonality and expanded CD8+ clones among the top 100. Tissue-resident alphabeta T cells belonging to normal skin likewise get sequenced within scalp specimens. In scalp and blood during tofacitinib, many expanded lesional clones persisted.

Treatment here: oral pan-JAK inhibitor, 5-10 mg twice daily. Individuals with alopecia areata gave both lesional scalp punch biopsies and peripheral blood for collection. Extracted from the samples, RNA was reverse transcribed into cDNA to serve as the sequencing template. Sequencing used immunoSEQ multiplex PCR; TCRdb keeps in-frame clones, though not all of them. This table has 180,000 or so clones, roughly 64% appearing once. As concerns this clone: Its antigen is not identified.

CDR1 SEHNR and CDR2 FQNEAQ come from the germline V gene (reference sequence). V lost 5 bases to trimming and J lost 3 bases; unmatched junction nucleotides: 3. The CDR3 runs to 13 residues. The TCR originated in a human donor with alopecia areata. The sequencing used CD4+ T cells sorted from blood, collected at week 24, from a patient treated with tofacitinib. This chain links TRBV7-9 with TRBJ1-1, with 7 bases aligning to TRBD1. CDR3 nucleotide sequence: TGTGCCAGCAGCCCCACAGGGGACACTGAAGCTTTCTTT. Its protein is CASSPTGDTEAFF. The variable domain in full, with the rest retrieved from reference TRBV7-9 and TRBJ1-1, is DTGVSQNPRHKITKRGQNVTFRCDPISEHNRLYWYRQTLGQGPEFLTYFQNEAQLEKSRLLSDRFSAERPKGSFSTLEIQRTEQGDSAMYLCASSPTGDTEAFFGQGTRLTVV.